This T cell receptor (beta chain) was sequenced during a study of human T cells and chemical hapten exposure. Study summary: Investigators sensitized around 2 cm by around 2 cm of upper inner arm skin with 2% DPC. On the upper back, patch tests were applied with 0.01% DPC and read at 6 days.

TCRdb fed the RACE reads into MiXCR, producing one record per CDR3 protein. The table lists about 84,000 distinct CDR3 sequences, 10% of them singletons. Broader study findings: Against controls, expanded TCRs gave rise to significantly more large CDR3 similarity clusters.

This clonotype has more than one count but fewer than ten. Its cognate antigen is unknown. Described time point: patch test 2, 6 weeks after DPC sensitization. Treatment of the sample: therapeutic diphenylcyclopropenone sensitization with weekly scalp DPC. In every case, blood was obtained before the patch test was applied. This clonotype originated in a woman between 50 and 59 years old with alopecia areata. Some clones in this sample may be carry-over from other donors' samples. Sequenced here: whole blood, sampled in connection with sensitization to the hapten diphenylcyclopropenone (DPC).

The CDR3 DNA sequence: TGTGCCAGCAGTCGAAGCGGGAGTGACTACAATGAGCAGTTCTTC. Its translation is CASSRSGSDYNEQFF. V is TRBV7-6 and J is TRBJ2-1; 8 bases map to TRBD2. The germline V gene has CDR1 SGHVS and CDR2 FNYEAQ. The length of the CDR3 is 15 residues. The junction had 7 bases not matched to a gene; V was cut back by 6 bases and J by 3 bases.